The clone carrying this T cell receptor beta chain was seen just once. Its antigen is not known. This record comes from a study of T cell responses to AZD1222 COVID-19 vaccine. The V and J ends lost 6 bases and 7 bases, in that order; junction bases with no gene match: 10. CDR3 length: 14 amino acids. Looked up from germline, CDR1 is MNHEY and CDR2 is SVGAGI. Measured with immunoSEQ multiplex PCR; TCRdb has only the in-frame clones, and not every one. The sample lists more than 140,000 clones; approximately 89% were seen once. General study findings and limits: Unmutated regions of variants are reportedly targeted by nearly half of spike-specific TCRs. Spike-specific TCR breadth and depth were elevated following two AZD1222 doses. The sample set comprised mostly white British donors with more females, and clonal diversity was possibly underestimated. Researchers report vaccine-associated CD4 TCRs spanning spike, with dominance at 160-218 and 743-854.

The sample here was peripheral blood, taken on day 0 of MenACWY control vaccination. The receptor was isolated from an adult in good health. The chain employs TRBV6-5 and TRBJ2-7; TRBD2 aligns across 9 bases. DNA of the CDR3: TGTGCCAGCAGCTCGGGACTAGCAGGATCGGAGCAGTACTTC. Translation gives CASSSGLAGSEQYF.